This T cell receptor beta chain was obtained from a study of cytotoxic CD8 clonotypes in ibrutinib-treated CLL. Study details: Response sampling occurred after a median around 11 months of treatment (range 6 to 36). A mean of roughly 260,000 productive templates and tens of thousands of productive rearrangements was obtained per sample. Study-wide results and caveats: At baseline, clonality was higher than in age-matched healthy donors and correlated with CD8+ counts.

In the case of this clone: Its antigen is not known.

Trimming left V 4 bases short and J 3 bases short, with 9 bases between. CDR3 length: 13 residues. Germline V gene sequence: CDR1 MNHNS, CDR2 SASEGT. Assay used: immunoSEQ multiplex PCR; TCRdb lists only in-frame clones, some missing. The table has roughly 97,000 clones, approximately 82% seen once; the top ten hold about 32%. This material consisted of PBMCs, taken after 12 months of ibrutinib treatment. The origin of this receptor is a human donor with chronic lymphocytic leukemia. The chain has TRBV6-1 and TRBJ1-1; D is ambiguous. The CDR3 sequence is CASSASVDTEAFF. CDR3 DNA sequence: TGTGCCAGCAGTGCGTCAGTAGACACTGAAGCTTTCTTT.